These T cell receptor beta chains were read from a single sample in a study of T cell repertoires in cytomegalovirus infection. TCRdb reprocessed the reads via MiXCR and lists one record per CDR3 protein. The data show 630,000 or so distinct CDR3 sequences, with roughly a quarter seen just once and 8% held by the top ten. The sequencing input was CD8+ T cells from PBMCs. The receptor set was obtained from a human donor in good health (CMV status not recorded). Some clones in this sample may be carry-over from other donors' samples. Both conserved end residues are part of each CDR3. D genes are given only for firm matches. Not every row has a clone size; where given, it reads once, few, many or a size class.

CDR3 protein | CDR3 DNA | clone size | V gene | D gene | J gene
CATSDFRDSGLMEQFF | TGTGCCACCAGTGATTTTAGGGACTCCGGTTTGATGGAGCAGTTCTTC | . | TRBV24-1 | . | TRBJ2-1
CASKGIAGYNSPLHF | TGTGCCAGCAAAGGTATCGCGGGGTATAATTCACCCCTCCACTTT | many | TRBV2 | . | TRBJ1-6
CASSQDEAGGQPQHF | TGTGCCAGCAGCCAAGATGAGGCGGGGGGCCAGCCCCAGCATTTT | . | TRBV4-2 | . | TRBJ1-5
CASRAQYF | TGTGCCAGCAGGGCGCAGTATTTT | few | TRBV6-1 | . | TRBJ2-3
CASSQDDDRGPMNTGELFF | TGCGCCAGCAGCCAAGACGATGACAGGGGGCCCATGAACACCGGGGAGCTGTTTTTT | . | TRBV4-1 | TRBD1 | TRBJ2-2
CASSIEGGKTEAFF | TGTGCCAGCAGCATTGAGGGAGGGAAGACTGAAGCTTTCTTT | few | TRBV7-6 | . | TRBJ1-1
CASSHGEDHEQYF | TGTGCCAGCAGCCACGGCGAGGACCACGAGCAGTACTTC | . | TRBV7-6 | . | TRBJ2-7
CASSHPSGVNTEAFF | TGTGCCAGCAGCCACCCCTCGGGGGTGAACACTGAAGCTTTCTTT | few | TRBV4-2 | . | TRBJ1-1
CASNLAGGREFF | TGTGCCAGCAATTTAGCGGGGGGCAGAGAGTTCTTC | . | TRBV27 | TRBD2 | TRBJ2-1
CASGYDLSYNEQFF | TGTGCCAGCGGCTACGACTTGTCCTACAATGAGCAGTTCTTC | . | TRBV28 | . | TRBJ2-1
CASSRTEKYQETQYF | TGTGCCAGCAGTCGGACAGAGAAGTACCAAGAGACCCAGTACTTC | . | TRBV27 | . | TRBJ2-5
CASSYVLAQYF | TGTGCCAGCAGTTACGTATTGGCTCAGTACTTC | . | TRBV6-2/TRBV6-3 | . | TRBJ2-7
CVSSLGPGPSSYNEQFF | TGTGTCAGCAGCTTAGGACCCGGCCCCAGCTCCTACAATGAGCAGTTCTTC | few | TRBV7-6 | . | TRBJ2-1
CASRINGRLAVNTGELFF | TGTGCCAGCAGAATTAACGGGAGGCTAGCGGTCAACACCGGGGAGCTGTTTTTT | few | TRBV6-2/TRBV6-3 | TRBD2 | TRBJ2-2
CASSITWKNEQFF | TGTGCCAGTAGTATAACTTGGAAAAATGAGCAGTTCTTC | few | TRBV19 | . | TRBJ2-1
CATLRQGTDTQYF | TGTGCCACCCTCAGACAGGGAACAGATACGCAGTATTTT | . | TRBV28 | TRBD1 | TRBJ2-3
CASSQALNSYNEQFF | TGCGCCAGCAGCCAAGCCCTTAACTCCTACAATGAGCAGTTCTTC | . | TRBV4-1 | . | TRBJ2-1
CASSFAGLTDTQYF | TGTGCCAGCAGCTTCGCGGGGCTCACAGATACGCAGTATTTT | many | TRBV7-2 | . | TRBJ2-3
CAISDWDTNYGYTF | TGTGCCATCAGTGATTGGGACACCAACTATGGCTACACCTTC | few | TRBV10-3 | . | TRBJ1-2
CASSIITGNTIYF | TGTGCCAGCAGCATAATCACTGGAAACACCATATATTTT | few | TRBV7-2 | . | TRBJ1-3
CASSQSNSGRAAGELFF | TGCGCCAGCAGCCAAAGTAACTCAGGGCGGGCAGCCGGGGAGCTGTTTTTT | . | TRBV4-1 | . | TRBJ2-2
CASSLTASSYNEQFF | TGTGCCAGCAGTTTAACGGCGAGCTCCTACAATGAGCAGTTCTTC | many | TRBV27 | . | TRBJ2-1
CASSPGQGDAYNEQFF | TGTGCCAGCAGTCCCGGACAGGGGGACGCCTACAATGAGCAGTTCTTC | . | TRBV12-3/TRBV12-4 | TRBD1 | TRBJ2-1
CASSLGQTNTGELFF | TGTGCCAGCAGCCTGGGACAGACTAACACCGGGGAGCTGTTTTTT | many | TRBV7-3 | TRBD1 | TRBJ2-2
CASSTTGGYADTQYF | TGTGCCAGCTCAACGACCGGGGGGTATGCAGATACGCAGTATTTT | few | TRBV18 | TRBD2 | TRBJ2-3
CAISETTGGGAFNEQFF | TGTGCCATCAGTGAGACCACAGGCGGGGGGGCCTTCAATGAGCAGTTCTTC | . | TRBV10-3 | TRBD2 | TRBJ2-1
CASSLLGGEETQYF | TGTGCCAGCAGTTTACTCGGGGGGGAAGAGACCCAGTACTTC | few | TRBV12-3/TRBV12-4 | TRBD2 | TRBJ2-5
CASSYSEDPHNEQFF | TGTGCCAGCAGTTATTCGGAAGATCCCCACAATGAGCAGTTCTTC | many | TRBV27 | . | TRBJ2-1